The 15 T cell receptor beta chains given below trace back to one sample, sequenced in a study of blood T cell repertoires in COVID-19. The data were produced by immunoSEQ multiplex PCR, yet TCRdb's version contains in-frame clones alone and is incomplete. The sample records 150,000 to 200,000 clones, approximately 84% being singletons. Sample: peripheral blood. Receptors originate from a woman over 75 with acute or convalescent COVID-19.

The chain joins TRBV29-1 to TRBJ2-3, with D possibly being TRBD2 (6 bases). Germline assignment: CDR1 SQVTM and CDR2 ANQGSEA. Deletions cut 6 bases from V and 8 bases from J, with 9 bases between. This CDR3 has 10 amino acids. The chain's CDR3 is CSVLEGTQYF. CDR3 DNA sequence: TGCAGCGTCTTGGAGGGTACGCAGTATTTT.

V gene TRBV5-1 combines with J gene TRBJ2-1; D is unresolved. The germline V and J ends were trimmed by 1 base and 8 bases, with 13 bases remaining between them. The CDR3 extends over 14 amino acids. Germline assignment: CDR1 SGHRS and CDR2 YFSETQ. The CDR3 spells CASSLLTPSDEQFF. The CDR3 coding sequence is TGCGCCAGCAGCTTGCTAACCCCTTCGGATGAGCAGTTCTTC.

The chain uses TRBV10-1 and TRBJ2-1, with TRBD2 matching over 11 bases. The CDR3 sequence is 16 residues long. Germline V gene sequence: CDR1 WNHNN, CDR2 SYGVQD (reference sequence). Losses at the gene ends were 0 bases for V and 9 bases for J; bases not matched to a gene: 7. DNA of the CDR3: TGCGCCAGCAGTGAGTCGAGAACTAGCGGGAGCGGTGAGCAGTTCTTC. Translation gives CASSESRTSGSGEQFF.

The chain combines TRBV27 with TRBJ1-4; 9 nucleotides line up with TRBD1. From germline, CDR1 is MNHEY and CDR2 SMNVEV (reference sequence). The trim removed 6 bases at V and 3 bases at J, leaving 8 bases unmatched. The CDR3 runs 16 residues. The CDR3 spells CASSQTGGFSNEKLFF. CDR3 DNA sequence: TGTGCCAGCAGCCAAACAGGGGGCTTCTCTAATGAAAAACTGTTTTTT.

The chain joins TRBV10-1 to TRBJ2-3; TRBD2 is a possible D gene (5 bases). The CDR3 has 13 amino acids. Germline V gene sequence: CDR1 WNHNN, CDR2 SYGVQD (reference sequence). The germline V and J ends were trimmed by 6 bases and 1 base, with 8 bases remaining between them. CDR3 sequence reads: CASSGSGTDTQYF. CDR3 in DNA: TGCGCCAGCAGCGGTAGCGGCACAGATACGCAGTATTTT.

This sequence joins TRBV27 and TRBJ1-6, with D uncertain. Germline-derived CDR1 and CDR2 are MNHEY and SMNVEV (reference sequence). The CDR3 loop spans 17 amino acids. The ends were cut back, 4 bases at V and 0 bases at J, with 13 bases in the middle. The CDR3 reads CASSSVMGSSYNSPLHF. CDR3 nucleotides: TGTGCCAGCAGTTCTGTCATGGGGAGCTCCTATAATTCACCCCTCCACTTT.

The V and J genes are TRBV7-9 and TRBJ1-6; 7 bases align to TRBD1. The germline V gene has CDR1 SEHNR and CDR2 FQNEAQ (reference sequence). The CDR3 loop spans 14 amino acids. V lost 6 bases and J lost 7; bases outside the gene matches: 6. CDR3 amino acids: CASSVGTENSPLHF. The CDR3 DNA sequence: TGTGCCAGCAGTGTTGGGACAGAGAATTCACCCCTCCACTTT.

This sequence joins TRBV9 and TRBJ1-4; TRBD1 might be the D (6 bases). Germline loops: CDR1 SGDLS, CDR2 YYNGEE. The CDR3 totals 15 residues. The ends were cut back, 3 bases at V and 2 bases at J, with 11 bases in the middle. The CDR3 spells CASSGMGATNEKLFF. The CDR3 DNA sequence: TGTGCCAGCAGCGGTATGGGGGCGACTAATGAAAAACTGTTTTTT.

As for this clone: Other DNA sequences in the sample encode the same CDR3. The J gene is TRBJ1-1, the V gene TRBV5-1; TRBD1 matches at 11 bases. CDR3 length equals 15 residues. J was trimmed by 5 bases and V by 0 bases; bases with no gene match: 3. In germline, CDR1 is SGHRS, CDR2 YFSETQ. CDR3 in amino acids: CASSLEGTGGTEAFF. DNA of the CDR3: TGCGCCAGCAGCTTGGAAGGGACAGGGGGTACTGAAGCTTTCTTT. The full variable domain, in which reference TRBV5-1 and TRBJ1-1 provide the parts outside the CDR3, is KAGVTQTPRYLIKTRGQQVTLSCSPISGHRSVSWYQQTPGQGLQFLFEYFSETQRNKGNFPGRFSGRQFSNSRSEMNVSTLELGDSALYLCASSLEGTGGTEAFFGQGTRLTVV.

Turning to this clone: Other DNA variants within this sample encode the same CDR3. DNA of the CDR3: TGTGCCAGCAGCCAAGACCTCTATGGCTACACCTTC. This encodes CASSQDLYGYTF. This chain uses TRBV3-1 (or the pseudogene TRBV3-2) with TRBJ1-2; no clear D gene. Germline V gene data show CDR1 as LGHDT and CDR2 as YNNKEL (reference sequence). Trimming pared 0 bases from V and 4 bases from J, leaving 3 bases between. The CDR3 sequence is 12 residues long.

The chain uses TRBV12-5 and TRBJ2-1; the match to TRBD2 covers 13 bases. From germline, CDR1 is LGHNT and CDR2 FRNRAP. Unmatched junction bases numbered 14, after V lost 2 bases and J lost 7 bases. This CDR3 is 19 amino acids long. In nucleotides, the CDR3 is TGTGCTAGTGGTTTGTCCCTGACTAGCGGGGGGTTCGGCGGGAATGAGCAGTTCTTC. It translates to CASGLSLTSGGFGGNEQFF. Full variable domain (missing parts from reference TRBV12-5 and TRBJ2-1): DARVTQTPRHKVTEMGQEVTMRCQPILGHNTVFWYRQTMMQGLELLAYFRNRAPLDDSGMPKDRFSAEMPDATLATLKIQPSEPRDSAVYFCASGLSLTSGGFGGNEQFFGPGTRLTVL.

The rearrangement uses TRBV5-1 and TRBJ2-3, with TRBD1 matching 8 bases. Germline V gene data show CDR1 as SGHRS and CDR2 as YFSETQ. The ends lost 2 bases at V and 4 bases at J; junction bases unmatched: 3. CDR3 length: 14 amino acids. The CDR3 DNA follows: TGCGCCAGCAGCTTAAAACAGGGGGCAGATACGCAGTATTTT. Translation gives CASSLKQGADTQYF.

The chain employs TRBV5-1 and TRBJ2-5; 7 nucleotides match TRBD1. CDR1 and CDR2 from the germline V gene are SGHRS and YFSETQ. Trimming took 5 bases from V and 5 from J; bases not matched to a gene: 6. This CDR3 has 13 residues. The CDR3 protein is CASSRQGDETQYF. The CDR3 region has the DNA TGCGCCAGCAGTAGACAGGGAGATGAGACCCAGTACTTC.

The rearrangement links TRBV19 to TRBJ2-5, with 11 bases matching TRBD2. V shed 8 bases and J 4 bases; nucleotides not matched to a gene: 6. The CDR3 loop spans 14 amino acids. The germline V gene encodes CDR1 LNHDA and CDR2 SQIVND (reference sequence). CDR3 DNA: TGTGCCAGTCGGTCTAGCGGGAGGATAGAGACCCAGTACTTC. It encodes CASRSSGRIETQYF.

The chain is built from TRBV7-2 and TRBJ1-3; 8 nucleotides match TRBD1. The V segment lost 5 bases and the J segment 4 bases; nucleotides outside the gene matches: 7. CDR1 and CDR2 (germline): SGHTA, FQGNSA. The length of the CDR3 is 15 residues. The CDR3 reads CASSIGTGSGNTIYF. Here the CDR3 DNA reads TGTGCCAGCAGCATCGGGACAGGCTCCGGAAACACCATATATTTT.